This TCR beta chain was sequenced for a study of blood T cell repertoires in COVID-19. Overall study context: The samples span acute and convalescent COVID-19 from the United States, Italy and Spain. T cells, B-cell-depleted T cells, or PBMCs supplied cDNA or gDNA.

The repertoire was sequenced with immunoSEQ multiplex PCR; TCRdb's copy has only in-frame clones and lacks some. This sample has some 52,000 clones, with roughly 80% found just once. The V gene end was trimmed by 0 bases and the J gene end by 2 bases; junction bases not matched to a gene: 8. This CDR3 contains 18 residues. Germline CDR1 is MGHRA and CDR2 is YSYEKL. The TCR comes from a man aged 50-59 years with acute or convalescent COVID-19. Sequenced material: peripheral blood. The V gene is TRBV4-1, the J gene TRBJ2-2; 8 positions match TRBD1. CDR3 DNA sequence: TGCGCCAGCAGCCAAGATAGGCGACAGGGGAGAAACACCGGGGAGCTGTTTTTT. Translating it yields CASSQDRRQGRNTGELFF.